This paragraph reports one T cell receptor beta chain. This CDR3 comprises 16 residues. The ends were cut back, 3 bases at V and 2 bases at J, with 14 bases in the middle. Germline V gene data show CDR1 as SGHRS and CDR2 as YFSETQ. The data were obtained in a study of control samples from healthy donors and cancer patients. Clones were read by immunoSEQ multiplex PCR, and TCRdb kept only the in-frame ones, dropping some. This sample has under 150,000 clones, with over 85% found just once. V is TRBV5-1 and J is TRBJ2-2; tentatively, D is TRBD1 (6 bases). Source material: blood. The clonotype was recovered from a man in his thirties or forties in good health. For the CDR3, the DNA is TGCGCCAGCAGCTGGACCGGGACACCTAACACCGGGGAGCTGTTTTTT. It codes for CASSWTGTPNTGELFF. Combining the CDR3 with reference TRBV5-1 and TRBJ2-2 gives the whole variable domain KAGVTQTPRYLIKTRGQQVTLSCSPISGHRSVSWYQQTPGQGLQFLFEYFSETQRNKGNFPGRFSGRQFSNSRSEMNVSTLELGDSALYLCASSWTGTPNTGELFFGEGSRLTVL.